The 32 T cell receptor beta chains below come from one sample, sequenced in a study of OX40 agonist ivuxolimab in advanced cancers. Repertoires were generated with immunoSEQ multiplex PCR, while TCRdb's copy carries only in-frame clones and drops some. The top ten hold under 3.5% of the sample, which has around 68,000 clones, about 85% seen once. This specimen consisted of CD4+ or CD8+ T cells sorted from blood, obtained in a trial of the OX40 agonist ivuxolimab. Receptors originate from an adult with an advanced solid tumor such as melanoma, head and neck, liver or kidney cancer.

The rearrangement links TRBV14 to TRBJ2-2, with 9 bases fitting TRBD2. Trimming took 2 bases from V and 4 from J; bases not matched to a gene: 14. The CDR3 loop spans 19 amino acids. Germline CDR1 reads SGHDN; CDR2 reads FVKESK. The CDR3 region is CASSQNLIGGGASTGELFF. The CDR3 nucleotides read TGTGCCAGCAGCCAAAATCTAATAGGCGGGGGGGCGAGCACCGGGGAGCTGTTTTTT.

The V and J genes are TRBV9 and TRBJ2-7, with 9 bases that match TRBD2. The length of the CDR3 is 16 residues. V was clipped by 0 bases and J by 2 bases; unmatched bases: 6. Germline V gene sequence: CDR1 SGDLS, CDR2 YYNGEE. This CDR3 reads CASSVASGATTYEQYF. CDR3 nucleotide sequence: TGTGCCAGCAGCGTAGCTAGCGGGGCGACTACCTACGAGCAGTACTTC.

The gene calls are TRBV19 and TRBJ2-3; TRBD2 is a possible D gene (5 bases). CDR3 length: 15 residues. V gave up 7 bases and J gave up 0 bases, with 14 bases separating them. In germline, CDR1 is LNHDA, CDR2 SQIVND (reference sequence). In nucleotides, the CDR3 is TGTGCCAGTAACCGAGCGGCGGCCAGCACAGATACGCAGTATTTT. Protein product: CASNRAAASTDTQYF.

The chain carries TRBV11-3 and TRBJ1-2, with 7 bases lining up with TRBD1. The CDR3 extends over 16 amino acids. CDR1 is SGHNT, CDR2 YENEEA, per germline. The V segment lost 4 bases and the J segment 5 bases; nucleotides outside the gene matches: 13. The CDR3 DNA reads TGTGCCAGCAGCTACTTAGGTCGGACAGGAGCTTATGGCTACACCTTC. This gives the protein CASSYLGRTGAYGYTF.

The rearrangement uses TRBV6-4 and TRBJ2-2; D might be TRBD1 (6 bases). The germline CDR1 and CDR2 sequences are MRHNA and SNTAGT. The V gene lost 3 bases and the J gene lost 4 bases, with 9 bases spanning the gap. The CDR3 contains 14 residues. CDR3 coding DNA: TGTGCCAGCAGTGAGCAGGGGAGCACCGGGGAGCTGTTTTTT. Its translation is CASSEQGSTGELFF.

Points on this clone: Different DNA sequences within this sample yield the same CDR3. This chain links TRBV11-3 with TRBJ2-1; TRBD2 is a possible D gene (6 bases). This CDR3 has 16 residues. Germline V lookup: CDR1 SGHNT, CDR2 YENEEA. V was pared by 4 bases and J by 2 bases, with 15 bases between. The CDR3 spells CASSYSGTGTYNEQFF. CDR3 nucleotides: TGTGCCAGCAGCTACTCCGGGACTGGGACCTACAATGAGCAGTTCTTC.

J is TRBJ2-3 and V is TRBV2; TRBD2 matches 11 bases. Trimming took 11 bases from V and 1 from J; bases not matched to a gene: 8. This CDR3 region has 15 residues. Germline lookup yields CDR1 SNHLY and CDR2 FYNNEI. The DNA of the CDR3 is TGTGCCGACTCGGGACTAGCGGATGGCACAGATACGCAGTATTTT. It codes for CADSGLADGTDTQYF.

The rearrangement uses TRBV7-9 and TRBJ2-3; 7 bases align to TRBD2. This CDR3 region has 16 residues. After removal of 1 base from V and 3 bases from J, the junction contained 7 bases not matched to a gene. CDR1 and CDR2 (germline): SEHNR, FQNEAQ (reference sequence). The CDR3 sequence: CASSLVSLAETDTQYF. The CDR3 DNA reads TGTGCCAGCAGCTTAGTCTCCCTAGCGGAAACAGATACGCAGTATTTT. The full variable domain, rest sourced from reference TRBV7-9 and TRBJ2-3, is DTGVSQNPRHKITKRGQNVTFRCDPISEHNRLYWYRQTLGQGPEFLTYFQNEAQLEKSRLLSDRFSAERPKGSFSTLEIQRTEQGDSAMYLCASSLVSLAETDTQYFGPGTRLTVL.

V gene TRBV9 combines with J gene TRBJ2-1; 10 bases match TRBD2. The V gene end was trimmed by 0 bases and the J gene end by 7 bases; junction bases not matched to a gene: 4. The CDR3 is made up of 15 amino acids. Germline lookup yields CDR1 SGDLS and CDR2 YYNGEE. This chain's CDR3 is CASSVGNSGRNEQFF. The CDR3 bases are TGTGCCAGCAGCGTAGGGAATAGCGGGAGGAATGAGCAGTTCTTC.

The V gene is TRBV28, the J gene TRBJ1-5; D ambiguous. The ends were cut back, 5 bases at V and 1 base at J, with 12 bases in the middle. The germline V gene has CDR1 MDHEN and CDR2 SYDVKM. The CDR3 contains 15 residues. The CDR3 sequence is CASSASPASNQPQHF. In DNA form, the CDR3 reads TGTGCCAGCAGTGCCTCACCCGCAAGCAATCAGCCCCAGCATTTT.

This chain connects TRBV5-1 to TRBJ1-1; D is uncertain. V was trimmed by 0 bases and J by 3 bases, leaving 6 bases between them. CDR1 and CDR2 (germline): SGHRS, YFSETQ. This CDR3 region has 13 residues. The CDR3 loop reads CASSLDSYTEAFF. Written as DNA, the CDR3 is TGCGCCAGCAGCTTGGACAGCTACACTGAAGCTTTCTTT.

The chain joins TRBV18 to TRBJ2-1, with D tentatively TRBD2 (5 bases). With 6 bases removed from V and 4 bases from J, the gap between germline ends came to 13 bases. The CDR3 length is 14 residues. Germline V gene sequence: CDR1 KGHSH, CDR2 LQKENI. In DNA form, the CDR3 reads TGTGCCAGCTCCCTGGAGGCGGTTTACAATGAGCAGTTCTTC. Its translation: CASSLEAVYNEQFF.

V usage is TRBV30 and J usage is TRBJ2-7, with D hard to call. The ends were cut back, 4 bases at V and 3 bases at J, with 19 bases in the middle. CDR3 length: 15 residues. The V gene's germline CDR1 is GTSNPN and CDR2 SVGIG (reference sequence). This CDR3 is CAWTRSTADYYEQYF. The CDR3 DNA sequence: TGTGCCTGGACCCGGTCTACGGCTGATTACTACGAGCAGTACTTC. The entire variable domain, with the rest obtained from reference TRBV30 and TRBJ2-7, is as follows: SQTIHQWPATLVQPVGSPLSLECTVEGTSNPNLYWYRQAAGRGLQLLFYSVGIGQISSEVPQNLSASRPQDRQFILSSKKLLLSDSGFYLCAWTRSTADYYEQYFGPGTRLTVT.

This chain uses TRBV5-4 with TRBJ2-5; D is perhaps TRBD1 (5 bases). The J call may be in error: the DNA end matches TRBJ2-7 better. Per the germline V gene, CDR1 is SGHNT and CDR2 is YYREEE (reference sequence). The CDR3 has 15 residues. The CDR3 nucleotides are TGTGCCAGCAGCTTGGCCCCAACAGGTACCTACGAGCAGTACTTC. Protein: CASSLAPTGTYEQYF.

This sequence joins TRBV9 and TRBJ1-6; 9 bases fit TRBD1. Unmatched junction bases numbered 17, after V lost 4 bases and J lost 9 bases. The CDR3 loop spans 18 amino acids. In germline, CDR1 is SGDLS, CDR2 YYNGEE. The CDR3 nucleotides read TGTGCCAGCAGCTCCGGGACAGGGCCGAGCGGGAGGGTTTCACCCCTCCACTTT. This codes for CASSSGTGPSGRVSPLHF.

The rearrangement links TRBV21-1 to TRBJ1-5; the table's D call TRBD1 went unverified against the DNA. TRBV21-1 is tagged as a pseudogene. This CDR3 has 17 residues. CDR3 sequence: CASSKVRDRGLNQPQHF. In nucleotides, the CDR3 is TGTGCCAGCAGCAAAGTGCGGGACAGGGGCCTCAATCAGCCCCAGCATTTT.

V and J are TRBV6-5 and TRBJ2-1, with D unresolved. Germline V CDR1 and CDR2: MNHEY, SVGAGI. V gave up 0 bases and J gave up 7 bases, with 7 bases separating them. The CDR3 covers 13 residues. CDR3 sequence: CASSYSFGNEQFF. The CDR3 DNA reads TGTGCCAGCAGTTACTCGTTTGGGAATGAGCAGTTCTTC.

This chain uses TRBV7-6 with TRBJ2-7; 8 bases are a match to TRBD1. Germline V gene sequence: CDR1 SGHVS, CDR2 FNYEAQ. V was pared by 1 base and J by 4 bases, with 6 bases of the junction left unmatched. This CDR3 is 15 amino acids long. CDR3 region: CASSLGQGRSYEQYF. The CDR3 coding sequence is TGTGCCAGCAGCTTAGGACAGGGGAGGTCGTACGAGCAGTACTTC.

V usage is TRBV7-2 and J usage is TRBJ1-1; possible D gene TRBD1, 6 bases. The germline gives CDR1 SGHTA, CDR2 FQGNSA. V shed 5 bases and J shed 10 bases, with 23 bases lying between them. The CDR3 loop spans 15 amino acids. For the CDR3, the DNA is TGTGCCAGCAGCCCCACGAGCGGGGGGGCGCTGGGAGCTTTCTTT. Amino acids: CASSPTSGGALGAFF.

This sequence joins TRBV14 and TRBJ1-4; D uncertain. Trimming removed 1 base from V and 8 bases from J, with 14 bases in between. Germline CDR1 reads SGHDN; CDR2 reads FVKESK. The CDR3 length is 15 residues. Here the CDR3 DNA reads TGTGCCAGCAGCCAAGTTCGGGGTCTCAAAGAAAAACTGTTTTTT. Its protein product is CASSQVRGLKEKLFF. The entire variable domain, with the rest obtained from reference TRBV14 and TRBJ1-4, is as follows: EAGVTQFPSHSVIEKGQTVTLRCDPISGHDNLYWYRRVMGKEIKFLLHFVKESKQDESGMPNNRFLAERTGGTYSTLKVQPAELEDSGVYFCASSQVRGLKEKLFFGSGTQLSVL.

The chain recombines TRBV19 with TRBJ1-1; D might be TRBD1 (6 bases). Germline-derived CDR1 and CDR2 are LNHDA and SQIVND (reference sequence). Trimming pared 5 bases from V and 5 bases from J, leaving 21 bases between. The CDR3 length is 16 residues. In DNA form, the CDR3 reads TGTGCCAGTAGTTTATTTACAGGGAAATTGGGGACTGAAGCTTTCTTT. Translation gives CASSLFTGKLGTEAFF. The variable domain in full, completed from reference TRBV19 and TRBJ1-1, reads DGGITQSPKYLFRKEGQNVTLSCEQNLNHDAMYWYRQDPGQGLRLIYYSQIVNDFQKGDIAEGYSVSREKKESFPLTVTSAQKNPTAFYLCASSLFTGKLGTEAFFGQGTRLTVV.

The CDR3 spells CASTLGGNQPQHF. In nucleotides, the CDR3 is TGTGCCAGCACCCTTGGAGGGAATCAGCCCCAGCATTTT. The rearrangement uses TRBV28 and TRBJ1-5, with D hard to call. The germline V gene has CDR1 MDHEN and CDR2 SYDVKM. The CDR3 is made up of 13 amino acids. Trimming shortened V by 7 bases and J by 4 bases, and 11 bases separated the two germline ends.

The chain is built from TRBV27 and TRBJ1-5, with D unclear. There are 17 residues in the CDR3. Trimming left V 3 bases short and J 3 bases short, with 18 bases between. The germline V gene has CDR1 MNHEY and CDR2 SMNVEV (reference sequence). The chain's CDR3 is CASSFSLRGGPNQPQHF. CDR3 nucleotide sequence: TGTGCCAGCAGTTTTTCCCTCCGCGGTGGACCCAATCAGCCCCAGCATTTT.

The rearrangement uses TRBV11-1 and TRBJ2-3; perhaps TRBD2 as D (6 bases). CDR1 is SGHAT and CDR2 is FQDESV in the germline V gene (reference sequence). This CDR3 region has 15 residues. V lost 3 bases and J 2 bases, leaving 12 bases between the germline ends. The CDR3 DNA is TGTGCCAGCAGCTTCGGTGGGGAGGTCACAGATACGCAGTATTTT. It specifies CASSFGGEVTDTQYF.

The chain uses TRBV6-1 and TRBJ1-1; no clear D. CDR1 is MNHNS, CDR2 SASEGT, per germline. V lost 2 bases, J lost 6 bases, and 7 bases lay in between. The CDR3 consists of 12 residues. CDR3 nucleotides: TGTGCCAGCAGTGAATATGTCTCTGAAGCTTTCTTT. Its translation: CASSEYVSEAFF.

Judged by abundance, this clone is medium-sized (0.01 to 0.1%). Other nucleotide sequences from this sample produce the same CDR3. V usage is TRBV27 and J usage is TRBJ1-6; possible D gene TRBD1, 5 bases. The length of the CDR3 is 12 residues. Germline V CDR1 and CDR2: MNHEY, SMNVEV (reference sequence). With 7 bases removed from V and 10 bases from J, the gap between germline ends came to 11 bases. The CDR3 coding sequence is TGTGCCAGCAAAGGGGCCGGGTCACCCCTCCACTTT. The encoded protein is CASKGAGSPLHF.

The CDR3 DNA reads as TGTGCCACCAGCAGAGATGCGGCACCCGCCTACGAGCAGTACTTC. It yields the protein CATSRDAAPAYEQYF. The J gene is TRBJ2-7, the V gene TRBV15; D call uncertain. V was clipped by 0 bases and J by 2 bases, with 11 bases between them. The CDR3 loop spans 15 amino acids. Germline assignment: CDR1 LNHNV and CDR2 YYDKDF (reference sequence).

This chain uses TRBV30 with TRBJ1-5; TRBD1 aligns across 7 bases. This CDR3 comprises 14 residues. Germline V gene lookup returns CDR1 GTSNPN and CDR2 SVGIG (reference sequence). Trimming removed 3 bases from V and 3 bases from J; junction bases left unmatched: 5. The CDR3 DNA sequence: TGTGCCTGGAGAGGGGACAGCACCAATCAGCCCCAGCATTTT. This sequence encodes CAWRGDSTNQPQHF.

V gene TRBV29-1 combines with J gene TRBJ2-3, with 7 bases aligning to TRBD2. V lost 6 bases to trimming and J lost 4 bases; unmatched junction nucleotides: 10. Germline V lookup: CDR1 SQVTM, CDR2 ANQGSEA. This CDR3 comprises 14 residues. The CDR3, as DNA: TGCAGCGTGATGGGATCTAGCGGCGCAGATACGCAGTATTTT. This gives the protein CSVMGSSGADTQYF.

J is TRBJ2-5 and V is TRBV5-4; D is tentatively TRBD1 or TRBD2 (5 bases each). Germline-derived CDR1 and CDR2 are SGHNT and YYREEE (reference sequence). The CDR3 has 14 amino acids. Trimming stripped 4 bases from V and 2 bases from J, with 12 bases between. CDR3 residues: CASSRLGVQETQYF. The DNA for the CDR3 is TGTGCCAGCAGCCGCCTGGGGGTACAAGAGACCCAGTACTTC.

The CDR3 here is CASSESIGQPHSNTGELFF. For the CDR3, the DNA is TGCGCCAGCAGTGAGTCGATTGGACAGCCCCATTCGAACACCGGGGAGCTGTTTTTT. J is TRBJ2-2 and V is TRBV10-1; weak D call: TRBD1 (6 bases). CDR1 WNHNN and CDR2 SYGVQD come from the germline V gene (reference sequence). This CDR3 region has 19 residues. Trimming stripped 0 bases from V and 0 bases from J, with 17 bases between.

The V gene is TRBV28, the J gene TRBJ2-2; the D is unclear. The CDR3 runs 12 residues. Trimming removed 3 bases from V and 5 bases from J, with 4 bases in between. The germline V gene has CDR1 MDHEN and CDR2 SYDVKM. CDR3 nucleotide sequence: TGTGCCAGCAGTTTGCAGACCGGGGAGCTGTTTTTT. Translated, it gives CASSLQTGELFF.